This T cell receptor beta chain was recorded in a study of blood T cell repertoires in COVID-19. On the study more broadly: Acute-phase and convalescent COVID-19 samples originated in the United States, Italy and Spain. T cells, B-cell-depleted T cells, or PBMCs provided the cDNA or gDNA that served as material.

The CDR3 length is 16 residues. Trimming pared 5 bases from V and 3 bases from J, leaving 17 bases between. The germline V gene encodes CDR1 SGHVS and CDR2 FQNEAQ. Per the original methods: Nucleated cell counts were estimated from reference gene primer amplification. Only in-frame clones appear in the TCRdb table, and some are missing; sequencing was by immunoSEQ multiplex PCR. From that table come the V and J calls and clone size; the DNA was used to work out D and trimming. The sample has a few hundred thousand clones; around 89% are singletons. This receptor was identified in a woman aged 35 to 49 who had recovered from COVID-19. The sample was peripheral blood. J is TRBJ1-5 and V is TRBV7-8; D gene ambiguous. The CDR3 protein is CASSRGPSQDNQPQHF. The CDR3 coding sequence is TGTGCCAGCAGCCGAGGCCCCAGTCAGGACAATCAGCCCCAGCATTTT.